These T cell receptor beta chains were read from a single sample in a study of glioma-infiltrating T cells. TCRdb reprocessed the multiplex PCR reads with MiXCR, giving one entry per CDR3 protein. Of 150,000 or so distinct CDR3 sequences listed, 35% to 50% are singletons. Sequences were obtained from glioma tissue, nonneoplastic brain tissue, or PBMCs (not recorded which). These receptor sequences come from a human donor with low-grade glioma or glioblastoma, undergoing nonglioma brain surgery, or in good health (not recorded which). The CDR3 runs from the conserved cysteine through the conserved F or W. Fields, in order: V gene, J gene, CDR3 protein.

v_gene: TRBV7-2
j_gene: TRBJ2-2
CDR3aa: CASSTDSANTGELFF

v_gene: TRBV6-2/TRBV6-3
j_gene: TRBJ2-7
CDR3aa: CASSSGPAGEQYF

v_gene: TRBV28
j_gene: TRBJ1-1
CDR3aa: CASIFGFENTEAFF

v_gene: TRBV2
j_gene: TRBJ2-5
CDR3aa: CASRQGVHETQYF

v_gene: TRBV20-1
j_gene: TRBJ2-3
CDR3aa: CSARGDTQYF

v_gene: TRBV7-9
j_gene: TRBJ2-3
CDR3aa: CASSIAGGPDTQYF

v_gene: TRBV4-1
j_gene: TRBJ2-5
CDR3aa: CASSARDRAQETQYF

v_gene: TRBV7-2
j_gene: TRBJ2-5
CDR3aa: CASTLGSETQYF

v_gene: TRBV7-9
j_gene: TRBJ2-3
CDR3aa: CASSFPTGTATQYF

v_gene: TRBV12-3/TRBV12-4
j_gene: TRBJ2-3
CDR3aa: CASRRGDTTDTQYF

v_gene: TRBV11-2
j_gene: TRBJ2-3
CDR3aa: CASNKFGQDTDTQYF

v_gene: TRBV27
j_gene: TRBJ1-2
CDR3aa: CASSLSSVYGYTF

v_gene: TRBV6-5
j_gene: TRBJ2-5
CDR3aa: CASSLDHGAQYF

v_gene: TRBV2
j_gene: TRBJ2-1
CDR3aa: CASSGLSDGEQFF

v_gene: TRBV27
j_gene: TRBJ1-5
CDR3aa: CASWTVNQPQHF

v_gene: TRBV20-1
j_gene: TRBJ1-1
CDR3aa: CSAREAASNTEAFF

v_gene: TRBV6-1
j_gene: TRBJ2-1
CDR3aa: CASSPPGRGLAGRVNEQFF

v_gene: TRBV27
j_gene: TRBJ2-1
CDR3aa: CASSLSGWTYNEQFF

v_gene: TRBV3-1
j_gene: TRBJ1-1
CDR3aa: CASSLVRANTEAFF

v_gene: TRBV3-1
j_gene: TRBJ1-2
CDR3aa: CASNLGTGYGYTF

v_gene: TRBV20-1
j_gene: TRBJ2-5
CDR3aa: CSARTKEETQYF

v_gene: TRBV20-1
j_gene: TRBJ2-3
CDR3aa: CSATGGEATTDTQYF

v_gene: TRBV6-1
j_gene: TRBJ1-5
CDR3aa: CASSGGTWGNQPQHF

v_gene: TRBV4-3
j_gene: TRBJ1-3
CDR3aa: CASSQDLMGTGVGNTIYF

v_gene: TRBV3-1
j_gene: TRBJ1-6
CDR3aa: CASSHPGSPLHF

v_gene: TRBV7-2
j_gene: TRBJ1-5
CDR3aa: CASSLASGFGQPQHF

v_gene: TRBV6-1
j_gene: TRBJ1-2
CDR3aa: CATKTGGRSYTF

v_gene: TRBV6-6
j_gene: TRBJ1-5
CDR3aa: CASSYSLGWDQPQHF

v_gene: TRBV4-1
j_gene: TRBJ1-2
CDR3aa: CASLGAGNPYGYTF

v_gene: TRBV4-1
j_gene: TRBJ2-3
CDR3aa: CASSQAPSADTQYF

v_gene: TRBV20-1
j_gene: TRBJ2-7
CDR3aa: CSARDLQGGYEQYF

v_gene: TRBV29-1
j_gene: TRBJ1-1
CDR3aa: CSVEVGENTEAFF

v_gene: TRBV7-8
j_gene: TRBJ2-3
CDR3aa: CASSSRGLAGDTDTQYF

v_gene: TRBV4-3
j_gene: TRBJ2-7
CDR3aa: CASSQDFPAGRRNEQYF

v_gene: TRBV6-2/TRBV6-3
j_gene: TRBJ2-6
CDR3aa: CASSYSIIGGAPVLTF

v_gene: TRBV6-6
j_gene: TRBJ2-5
CDR3aa: CASSYSTIQETQYF